This TCR beta chain was sequenced for a study of OX40 agonist ivuxolimab in advanced cancers. Profiling relied on immunoSEQ multiplex PCR, and the TCRdb table lists in-frame clones only, not all of them. The table includes some 86,000 clones, about 94% detected once. The material was CD4+ or CD8+ T cells sorted from blood, obtained in a trial of the OX40 agonist ivuxolimab. The receptor's source is an adult with an advanced solid tumor such as melanoma, head and neck, liver or kidney cancer.

The CDR3 DNA sequence: TGTGCCACCAGCCCTACCACGACAGGAATGTCGGGATACACCTTC. It specifies CATSPTTTGMSGYTF. The chain uses TRBV15 and TRBJ1-2; perhaps TRBD1 as D (6 bases). This CDR3 region has 15 residues. Germline V lookup: CDR1 LNHNV, CDR2 YYDKDF (reference sequence). Trimming pared 5 bases from V and 11 bases from J, leaving 24 bases between.